Listed here are 2 T cell receptor beta chains from one sample, sequenced in a study of shared T cell receptors in the human thymus. Method: immunoSEQ multiplex PCR; TCRdb's copy keeps in-frame clones and lacks some. Counted here are about 660,000 clones, about 89% occurring once; the ten biggest clones make up roughly 0.0089%. The same specimen was also included in a second study, on human thymus T cells.

Sequenced: thymocytes. The receptors derive from a boy less than two years old with a congenital heart defect.

This chain links TRBV9 with TRBJ2-7, with 14 bases matching TRBD2. Unmatched junction bases numbered 11, after V lost 3 bases and J lost 0 bases. Per the germline V gene, CDR1 is SGDLS and CDR2 is YYNGEE. CDR3 length: 19 residues. The CDR3, as DNA: TGTGCCAGCAGCGAGGAGGGACTAGCGGGAGCGGGAAGCTCCTACGAGCAGTACTTC. Amino acids: CASSEEGLAGAGSSYEQYF.

With regard to this clone: The same CDR3 is also encoded by other DNA sequences in this sample. The gene calls are TRBV4-3 and TRBJ2-1; possible D gene TRBD1, 6 bases. The V end was cut by 0 bases, the J end by 4 bases, with 7 bases between. The CDR3 runs to 14 residues. Germline assignment: CDR1 LGHNA and CDR2 YSLEER. As DNA, the CDR3 is TGCGCCAGCAGCCAAGACAGGGGATACAATGAGCAGTTCTTC. Its protein is CASSQDRGYNEQFF.